This T cell receptor beta chain was identified during a study of radiotherapy plus CTLA-4 blockade in lung cancer. Unmatched junction bases numbered 5, after V lost 3 bases and J lost 5 bases. Germline loops: CDR1 SGDLS, CDR2 YYNGEE. The CDR3 has 14 residues. Method: immunoSEQ multiplex PCR; TCRdb's copy keeps in-frame clones and lacks some. This repertoire shows about 55,000 clones, approximately 82% found once; its top ten account for over 6%. This sample comprised peripheral blood, obtained from a patient treated with radiotherapy plus ipilimumab. The J gene is TRBJ1-1, the V gene TRBV9, with 9 bases fitting TRBD1. The TCR sequence derives from a human donor with non-small cell lung cancer whose response to radiotherapy plus ipilimumab could not be evaluated. CDR3 coding DNA: TGTGCCAGCAGCGACGGGACAGGGTATACTGAAGCTTTCTTT. Protein sequence: CASSDGTGYTEAFF.